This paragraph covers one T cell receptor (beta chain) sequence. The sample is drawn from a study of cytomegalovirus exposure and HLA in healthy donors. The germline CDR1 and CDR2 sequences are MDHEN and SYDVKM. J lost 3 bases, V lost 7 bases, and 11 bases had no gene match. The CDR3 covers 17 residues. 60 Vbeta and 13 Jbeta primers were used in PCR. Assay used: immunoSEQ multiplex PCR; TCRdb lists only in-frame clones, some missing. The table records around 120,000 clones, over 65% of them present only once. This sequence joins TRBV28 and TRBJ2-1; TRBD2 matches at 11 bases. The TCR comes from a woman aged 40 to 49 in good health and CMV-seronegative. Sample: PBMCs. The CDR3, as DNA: TGTGCCAGCATTAAAGCCCTAGCGGGAGGTTACTACAATGAGCAGTTCTTC. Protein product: CASIKALAGGYYNEQFF.